This entry concerns a single T cell receptor (beta chain). Its cognate antigen is unknown. No conserved phenylalanine or tryptophan ends this CDR3, so it is likely a read error. Because the CDR3's place on the DNA is in doubt, the DNA is left out and the CDR3 is given as listed by TCRdb. The sample comes from a study of OX40 agonist ivuxolimab in advanced cancers. At the level of the study: Those treated in dose escalation had hepatocellular carcinoma, melanoma, renal cell cancer or head and neck cancer.

Germline V gene sequence: CDR1 SGHNT, CDR2 YYREEE (reference sequence). The CDR3 has 11 amino acids, counting both end residues. Whole-study findings and limits: At doses 0.1 to 3.0 mg/kg, CD4+ and CD8+ clones expanded.

The sampling schedule covered blood at baseline, cycle 4 day 1, and cycle 7 day 1. Repertoires were generated with immunoSEQ multiplex PCR, while TCRdb's copy carries only in-frame clones and drops some. Here the sample spans about 64,000 clones, roughly 89% being singletons. The source material was CD4+ or CD8+ T cells sorted from blood, sampled in a trial of the OX40 agonist ivuxolimab. This clonotype was obtained from an adult with an advanced solid tumor such as melanoma, head and neck, liver or kidney cancer. The chain has TRBV5-4 and TRBJ2-7; TRBD2 is the table's D call, not checked against the DNA. CDR3 residues: CASSSQSTTSG.